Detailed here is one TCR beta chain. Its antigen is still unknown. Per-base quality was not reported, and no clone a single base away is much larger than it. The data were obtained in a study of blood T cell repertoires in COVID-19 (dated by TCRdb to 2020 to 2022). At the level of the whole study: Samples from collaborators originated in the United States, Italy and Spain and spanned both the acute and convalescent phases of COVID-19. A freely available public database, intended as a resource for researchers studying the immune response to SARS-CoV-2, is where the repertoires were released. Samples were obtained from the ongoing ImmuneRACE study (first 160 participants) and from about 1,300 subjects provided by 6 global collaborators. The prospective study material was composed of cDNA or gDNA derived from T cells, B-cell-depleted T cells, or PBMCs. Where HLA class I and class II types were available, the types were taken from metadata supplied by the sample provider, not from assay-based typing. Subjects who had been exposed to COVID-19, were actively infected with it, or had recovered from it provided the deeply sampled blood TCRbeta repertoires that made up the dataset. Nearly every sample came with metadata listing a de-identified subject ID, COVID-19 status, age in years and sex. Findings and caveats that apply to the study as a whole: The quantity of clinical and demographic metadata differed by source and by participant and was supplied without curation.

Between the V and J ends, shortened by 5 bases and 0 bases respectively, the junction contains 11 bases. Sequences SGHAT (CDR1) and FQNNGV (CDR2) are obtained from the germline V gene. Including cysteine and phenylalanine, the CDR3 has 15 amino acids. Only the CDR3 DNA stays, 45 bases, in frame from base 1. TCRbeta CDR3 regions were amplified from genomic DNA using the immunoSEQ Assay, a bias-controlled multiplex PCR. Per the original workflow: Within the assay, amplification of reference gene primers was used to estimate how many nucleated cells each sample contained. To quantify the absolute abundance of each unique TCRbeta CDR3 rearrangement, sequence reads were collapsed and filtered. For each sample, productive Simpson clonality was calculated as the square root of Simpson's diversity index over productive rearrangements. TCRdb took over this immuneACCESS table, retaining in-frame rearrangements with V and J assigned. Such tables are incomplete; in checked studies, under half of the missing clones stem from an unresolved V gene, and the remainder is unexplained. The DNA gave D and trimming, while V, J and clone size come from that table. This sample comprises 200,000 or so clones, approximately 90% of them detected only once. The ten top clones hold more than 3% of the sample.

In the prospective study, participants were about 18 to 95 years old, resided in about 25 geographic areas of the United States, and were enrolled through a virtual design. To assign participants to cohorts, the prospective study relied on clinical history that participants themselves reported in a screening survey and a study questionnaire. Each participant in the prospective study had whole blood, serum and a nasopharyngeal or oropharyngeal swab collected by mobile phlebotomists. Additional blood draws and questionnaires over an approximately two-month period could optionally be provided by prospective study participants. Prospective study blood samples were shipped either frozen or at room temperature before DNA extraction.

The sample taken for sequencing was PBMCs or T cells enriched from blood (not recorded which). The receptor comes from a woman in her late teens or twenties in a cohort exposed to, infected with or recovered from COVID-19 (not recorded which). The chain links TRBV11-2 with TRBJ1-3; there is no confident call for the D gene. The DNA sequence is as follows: TGTGCCAGCAGCACTATTCGGGGCTCTGGAAACACCATATATTTT. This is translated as CASSTIRGSGNTIYF.